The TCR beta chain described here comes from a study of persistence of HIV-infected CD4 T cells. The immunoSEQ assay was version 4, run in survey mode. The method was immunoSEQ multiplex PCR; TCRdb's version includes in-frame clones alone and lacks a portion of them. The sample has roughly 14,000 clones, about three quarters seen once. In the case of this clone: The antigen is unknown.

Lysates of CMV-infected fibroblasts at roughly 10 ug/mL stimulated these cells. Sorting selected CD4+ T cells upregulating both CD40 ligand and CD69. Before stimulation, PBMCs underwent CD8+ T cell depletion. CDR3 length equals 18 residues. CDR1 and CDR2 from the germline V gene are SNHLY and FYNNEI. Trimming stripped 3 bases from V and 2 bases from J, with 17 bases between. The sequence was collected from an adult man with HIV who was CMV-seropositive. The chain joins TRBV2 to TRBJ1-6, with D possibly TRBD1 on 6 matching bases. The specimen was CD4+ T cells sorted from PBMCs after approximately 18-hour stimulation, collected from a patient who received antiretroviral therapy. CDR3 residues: CASSEVSGGVTYNSPLHF. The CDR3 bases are TGTGCCAGCAGTGAGGTCTCGGGGGGCGTCACCTATAATTCACCCCTCCACTTT.